These 29 T cell receptor beta chains share one sample of origin, sequenced in a study of CD8 T cells in ankylosing spondylitis. Broader study findings: Ankylosing spondylitis blood seemed to carry a telltale TCR beta motif made of under ten highly homologous variants.

The antigens for these receptors are not known. TCRdb processed the 5' RACE reads anew with MiXCR; each CDR3 protein has one entry. The data contain under 950,000 distinct CDR3 sequences, around 17% of them seen just once; the ten biggest clones take up around 19%. Sequencing input: blood, either unsorted or a sorted T cell fraction (not recorded which). The receptors come from a male donor with ankylosing spondylitis.

V gene TRBV10-1 combines with J gene TRBJ2-3; TRBD2 is a possible D gene (7 bases). Germline V gene data show CDR1 as WNHNN and CDR2 as SYGVQD (reference sequence). There are 20 residues in the CDR3. Trimming cost V 2 bases and J 4 bases, with 28 bases left between them. The CDR3 reads CASSEGVSRGAPQVADTQYF. CDR3 sequence (DNA): TGCGCCAGCAGTGAGGGGGTTTCCCGGGGGGCCCCACAGGTAGCAGATACGCAGTATTTT.

There are a few counts of this clonotype. Relative to the germline gene, one junction end is altered; a read error may explain this. In DNA form, the CDR3 reads TGTGCCAGCAGTTGGCCCCCTGGGAACGCCGGGGAGCTGTTTTTT. This translates into CASSWPPGNAGELFF. The chain joins TRBV28 to TRBJ2-2; D is undetermined. Germline-derived CDR1 and CDR2 are MDHEN and SYDVKM. The CDR3 is 15 residues long.

The chain uses TRBV5-6 and TRBJ1-1; D not resolved. The CDR3 covers 12 residues. V dropped 1 base and J dropped 6 bases, with 7 bases sitting between them. The germline gives CDR1 SGHDT, CDR2 YYEEEE. The CDR3: CASSLYESEAFF. The CDR3 DNA reads as TGTGCCAGCAGCTTGTATGAGTCTGAAGCTTTCTTT.

V gene TRBV24-1 combines with J gene TRBJ2-5, with 10 bases that match TRBD1. The ends lost 7 bases at V and 3 bases at J; junction bases unmatched: 7. CDR3 length: 15 residues. Germline V gives CDR1 KGHDR, CDR2 SFDVKD. The CDR3 region is CATSEGGTGEETQYF. The CDR3, as DNA: TGTGCCACCAGCGAGGGGGGGACAGGGGAAGAGACCCAGTACTTC.

The rearrangement joins TRBV7-9 to TRBJ1-4, with 8 positions matching TRBD1. The germline V gene has CDR1 SEHNR and CDR2 FQNEAQ (reference sequence). J gave up 6 bases and V 5 bases, and 2 bases lay outside the gene matches. The CDR3 runs 13 residues. The CDR3 bases are TGTGCCAGCAGCCCGACAGGGGATGAAAAACTGTTTTTT. Translated, it gives CASSPTGDEKLFF.

The sample holds a few counts of this clonotype. The chain combines TRBV30 with TRBJ1-6; no firm D call. Trimming removed 4 bases at V and 10 bases at J, with 8 bases between. This CDR3 is 11 amino acids long. Germline CDR1 and CDR2: GTSNPN and SVGIG (reference sequence). Here the CDR3 reads CAWTHSSPLHF. Here the CDR3 DNA reads TGTGCCTGGACTCACAGCTCACCCCTCCACTTT.

This chain connects TRBV10-3 to TRBJ2-1; D is ambiguous. Germline CDR1 is ENHRY and CDR2 is SYGVKD. Trimming took 7 bases from V and 0 from J, leaving 13 bases between them. The CDR3 extends over 15 amino acids. CDR3 DNA: TGTGCCATCAAAGACGAACGGACCTCCTACAATGAGCAGTTCTTC. Its protein is CAIKDERTSYNEQFF.

This clonotype came up a few times. This chain links TRBV5-1 with TRBJ1-2, with D uncertain. This CDR3 has 14 amino acids. Per germline, CDR1 SGHRS and CDR2 YFSETQ. Trimming left V 0 bases short and J 5 bases short, with 11 bases between. CDR3 protein: CASSLDGERYGYTF. CDR3 nucleotides: TGCGCCAGCAGCTTGGACGGGGAACGGTATGGCTACACCTTC.

The chain is built from TRBV20-1 and TRBJ2-1; 10 bases are a match to TRBD2. The CDR3 loop spans 11 amino acids. The V gene end was trimmed by 4 bases and the J gene end by 16 bases; junction bases not matched to a gene: 7. Germline loops: CDR1 DFQATT, CDR2 SNEGSKA (reference sequence). The CDR3 DNA sequence: TGCAGTGCTAAACGTAGCGGGAGGCTTTTCTTC. Translation gives CSAKRSGRLFF.

DNA for the CDR3: TGTGCCAGCAGTTCCTTAGCGGGAGCCGGGGAGCTGTTTTTT. Its translation: CASSSLAGAGELFF. The V and J genes are TRBV12-3 or TRBV12-4 and TRBJ2-2; TRBD2 agrees at 9 bases. V was clipped by 4 bases and J by 6 bases; unmatched bases: 3. The CDR3 runs to 14 residues.

This clonotype has just a few counts. This rearrangement joins TRBV29-1 to TRBJ2-1, with 8 nucleotides matching TRBD2. Germline V gene data show CDR1 as SQVTM and CDR2 as ANQGSEA. The J segment lost 9 bases and the V segment lost 5 bases, leaving 12 bases of the junction unmatched. The CDR3 consists of 14 residues. CDR3 protein: CSVPGLGPQGEQFF. The DNA of the CDR3 is TGCAGCGTTCCGGGACTAGGGCCCCAGGGTGAGCAGTTCTTC.

This clonotype was observed a handful of times. The CDR3 spells CASSLLPQGETQYF. In nucleotides, the CDR3 is TGCGCCAGCAGCTTGTTGCCCCAGGGGGAGACCCAGTACTTC. The chain couples TRBV5-1 to TRBJ2-5, with TRBD1 as a possible D gene (6 bases). There are 14 residues in the CDR3. Germline V gene lookup returns CDR1 SGHRS and CDR2 YFSETQ. V lost 1 base and J 5 bases, leaving 12 bases between the germline ends. Full variable domain (remainder filled in from reference TRBV5-1 and TRBJ2-5): KAGVTQTPRYLIKTRGQQVTLSCSPISGHRSVSWYQQTPGQGLQFLFEYFSETQRNKGNFPGRFSGRQFSNSRSEMNVSTLELGDSALYLCASSLLPQGETQYFGPGTRLLVL.

The chain combines TRBV7-9 with TRBJ1-1; 7 positions match TRBD1. V lost 4 bases to trimming and J lost 1 base; unmatched junction nucleotides: 3. The CDR3 is 14 residues long. Germline CDR1 and CDR2: SEHNR and FQNEAQ (reference sequence). CDR3 sequence reads: CASSYGTENTEAFF. The CDR3 DNA follows: TGTGCCAGCAGCTACGGGACAGAGAACACTGAAGCTTTCTTT. Complete variable domain (other parts from reference TRBV7-9 and TRBJ1-1): DTGVSQNPRHKITKRGQNVTFRCDPISEHNRLYWYRQTLGQGPEFLTYFQNEAQLEKSRLLSDRFSAERPKGSFSTLEIQRTEQGDSAMYLCASSYGTENTEAFFGQGTRLTVV.

This clonotype was seen only a few times. The chain has TRBV5-1 and TRBJ1-1, with 8 bases that match TRBD1. This CDR3 has 16 amino acids. V was clipped by 4 bases and J by 6 bases; unmatched bases: 14. Germline lookup yields CDR1 SGHRS and CDR2 YFSETQ. This CDR3 is CASSLVPTGAGAEAFF. CDR3 DNA: TGCGCCAGCAGCCTTGTCCCGACAGGGGCCGGGGCTGAAGCTTTCTTT.

Many counts were recorded for this clonotype. V usage is TRBV29-1 and J usage is TRBJ1-1, with D possibly matching TRBD1 (5 bases). Trimming took 6 bases from V and 1 from J, leaving 9 bases between them. Germline V CDR1 and CDR2: SQVTM, ANQGSEA. This CDR3 is 12 amino acids long. CDR3 loop: CSVLTGNTEAFF. The CDR3 DNA is TGCAGCGTCCTCACAGGGAACACTGAAGCTTTCTTT.

The chain employs TRBV4-2 and TRBJ1-4; D uncertain. The CDR3 is made up of 13 amino acids. Germline assignment: CDR1 LGHNA and CDR2 YNFKEQ. With 6 bases removed from V and 8 bases from J, the gap between germline ends came to 13 bases. CDR3 bases: TGTGCCAGCAGAGGACTGCAGGAAGAAAAACTGTTTTTT. This encodes CASRGLQEEKLFF.

This clonotype was detected a few times. The chain links TRBV7-9 to TRBJ2-3; 7 nucleotides align to TRBD2. V lost 8 bases to trimming and J lost 5 bases; unmatched junction nucleotides: 4. The CDR3 contains 12 residues. From germline, CDR1 is SEHNR and CDR2 FQNEAQ (reference sequence). The CDR3 nucleotides are TGTGCCAGCTGGGGAGGGGAAGATACGCAGTATTTT. Translation gives CASWGGEDTQYF.

The chain couples TRBV11-2 to TRBJ2-3; 12 positions agree with TRBD2. This CDR3 spans 15 amino acids. CDR1 SGHAT and CDR2 FQNNGV come from the germline V gene. V was pared by 2 bases and J by 5 bases, with 2 bases of the junction left unmatched. CDR3: CASSLLGLAGDTQYF. In DNA, the CDR3 is TGTGCCAGCAGCTTATTGGGACTAGCGGGAGATACGCAGTATTTT.

The chain uses TRBV5-1 and TRBJ2-1, with D possibly being TRBD2 (7 bases). CDR1 and CDR2 from the germline V gene are SGHRS and YFSETQ. Trimming shortened V by 0 bases and J by 1 base, and 14 bases separated the two germline ends. This CDR3 region has 17 residues. The CDR3 bases are TGCGCCAGCAGCTTGGCCGGGGGGCGATTTTCCTACAATGAGCAGTTCTTC. Amino acids: CASSLAGGRFSYNEQFF.

This clonotype was seen many times. The rearrangement links TRBV7-2 to TRBJ2-5; no clear D gene. Trimming stripped 4 bases from V and 1 base from J, with 10 bases between. Germline CDR1 and CDR2: SGHTA and FQGNSA. This CDR3 spans 14 amino acids. CDR3 coding DNA: TGTGCCAGCAGCTCAAGGGCGATCCAAGAGACCCAGTACTTC. It specifies CASSSRAIQETQYF.

This clonotype was observed a few times. This chain links TRBV20-1 with TRBJ2-1, with 10 bases fitting TRBD2. Per germline, CDR1 DFQATT and CDR2 SNEGSKA (reference sequence). Trimming removed 2 bases from V and 7 bases from J; junction bases left unmatched: 5. This CDR3 has 14 amino acids. The CDR3, as DNA: TGCAGTGCTAGACTTCAACTAGCGGGAAATGAGCAGTTCTTC. Its protein is CSARLQLAGNEQFF.

The J gene is TRBJ2-7, the V gene TRBV6-2 or TRBV6-3; 11 bases line up with TRBD2. Germline V gene lookup returns CDR1 MNHEY and CDR2 SVGEGT. The CDR3 covers 14 residues. Losses at the gene ends were 4 bases for V and 7 bases for J; bases not matched to a gene: 6. The CDR3 region is CASSSLAGVGEQYF. Here the CDR3 DNA reads TGTGCCAGCAGTTCACTAGCGGGAGTAGGGGAGCAGTACTTC.

The rearrangement uses TRBV5-8 and TRBJ2-3, with no clear D. The V gene lost 3 bases and the J gene lost 1 base, with 12 bases spanning the gap. The CDR3 consists of 15 residues. CDR1 and CDR2 (germline): SGHTS, YDEGEE. The CDR3 spells CASSYGITGTDTQYF. The CDR3 DNA reads TGTGCCAGCAGCTATGGGATTACGGGCACAGATACGCAGTATTTT.

J is TRBJ2-3 and V is TRBV5-1; 7 nucleotides match TRBD1. Germline CDR1 SGHRS, CDR2 YFSETQ. The CDR3 is 15 amino acids. The junction had 9 bases not matched to a gene; V was cut back by 4 bases and J by 4 bases. The CDR3 DNA reads as TGCGCCAGCAGCCCGACAGGGCGCAATCCAGATACGCAGTATTTT. This gives the protein CASSPTGRNPDTQYF.

The chain carries TRBV29-1 and TRBJ2-2; D ambiguous. The CDR3 length is 13 residues. Germline V gene data show CDR1 as SQVTM and CDR2 as ANQGSEA. V lost 0 bases to trimming and J lost 4 bases, with 6 bases between them. The CDR3 nucleotides read TGCAGCGTTGAAGATGCACCCACCGGGGAGCTGTTTTTT. Translating gives CSVEDAPTGELFF.

This clonotype was counted a few times. The chain joins TRBV29-1 to TRBJ1-2; the D gene is possibly TRBD1 (5 bases). The CDR3 contains 13 residues. From germline, CDR1 is SQVTM and CDR2 ANQGSEA. V lost 3 bases to trimming and J lost 8 bases, with 16 bases between them. The CDR3 sequence: CSVEGRQARGYTF. CDR3 nucleotides: TGCAGCGTTGAGGGGCGTCAGGCGCGCGGCTACACCTTC.

The chain links TRBV9 to TRBJ1-1, with 10 nucleotides matching TRBD1. The CDR3 covers 17 residues. Per the germline V gene, CDR1 is SGDLS and CDR2 is YYNGEE. The J segment lost 0 bases and the V segment lost 0 bases, leaving 5 bases of the junction unmatched. The CDR3 DNA sequence: TGTGCCAGCAGCGTAGGTATCGGGACAGGGGTGAACACTGAAGCTTTCTTT. Protein product: CASSVGIGTGVNTEAFF.

In its sample, this clonotype was seen a few times. In nucleotides, the CDR3 is TGTGCCTTCTACAGGGGGTCCGGGGAGCTGTTTTTT. The encoded protein is CAFYRGSGELFF. V usage is TRBV30 and J usage is TRBJ2-2; TRBD1 agrees at 8 bases. This CDR3 region has 12 residues. Germline V gene data show CDR1 as GTSNPN and CDR2 as SVGIG (reference sequence). V shed 7 bases, J shed 6 bases, and the junction held 4 bases outside the gene matches.

The chain combines TRBV6-6 with TRBJ1-6; unclear D gene. CDR1 and CDR2 from the germline V gene are MNHNY and SVGAGI (reference sequence). Trimming took off 0 bases at V and 7 bases at J, with 4 bases between the two ends. This CDR3 comprises 13 residues. CDR3 bases: TGTGCCAGCAGTTACTCGTGGAATTCACCCCTCCACTTT. Translated: CASSYSWNSPLHF.